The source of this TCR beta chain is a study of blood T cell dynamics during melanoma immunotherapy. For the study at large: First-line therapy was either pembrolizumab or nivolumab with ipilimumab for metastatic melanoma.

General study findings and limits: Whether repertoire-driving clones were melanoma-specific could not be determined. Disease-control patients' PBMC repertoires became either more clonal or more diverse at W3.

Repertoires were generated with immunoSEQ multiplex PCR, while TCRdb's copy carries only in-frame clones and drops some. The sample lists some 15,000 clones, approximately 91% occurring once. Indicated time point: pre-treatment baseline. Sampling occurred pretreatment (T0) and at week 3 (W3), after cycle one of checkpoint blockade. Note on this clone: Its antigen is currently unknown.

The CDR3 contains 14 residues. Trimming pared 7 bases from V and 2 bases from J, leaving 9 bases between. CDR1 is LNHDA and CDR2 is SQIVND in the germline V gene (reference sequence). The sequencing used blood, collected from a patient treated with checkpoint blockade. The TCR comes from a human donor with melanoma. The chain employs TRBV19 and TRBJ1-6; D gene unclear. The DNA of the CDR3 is TGTGCCAGTACGAAGGGCGCCTATAATTCACCCCTCCACTTT. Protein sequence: CASTKGAYNSPLHF.